Listed below are T cell receptor beta chains from one sample, sequenced in a study of blood T cell repertoires in COVID-19. TCRdb keeps only in-frame clones here, not all; method: immunoSEQ multiplex PCR. The repertoire consists of about 150,000 clones, with 70% to 90% occurring once and the leading ten covering roughly 4.3%. Sample: PBMCs or T cells enriched from blood (not recorded which). The receptors shown here come from a man between 45 and 60 years old who had recovered from COVID-19. Each CDR3 is given with its conserved first and last residue. A D gene is named only where the DNA matches it firmly. Clone size is stated in some rows and not others, as once, few, many or a class when expanded.

>TRBD1|12|TRBV30|TRBJ1-4|NA
CAWTTGGEKLFF
TGTGCCTGGACCACAGGGGGGGAAAAACTGTTTTTT
>TRBD1|13|TRBV15|TRBJ2-7|few
CATSAGTAYEQYF
TGTGCCACCAGCGCCGGGACAGCCTACGAGCAGTACTTC
>NA|14|TRBV21-1|TRBJ1-1|NA
CASSRSYRDTEAFF
TGTGCCAGCAGCAGAAGTTACAGGGACACTGAAGCTTTCTTT
>TRBD2|15|TRBV24-1|TRBJ2-7|NA
CATSDGTSGSGEQYF
TGTGCCACCAGTGACGGGACTAGCGGAAGCGGCGAGCAGTACTTC
>TRBD1|16|TRBV5-5|TRBJ1-2|few
CASSGRQGVWNYGYTF
TGTGCCAGCAGCGGACGACAGGGAGTATGGAACTATGGCTACACCTTC
>NA|14|TRBV18|TRBJ1-2|NA
CASSPQSQGNGYTF
TGTGCCAGCTCACCACAGAGTCAGGGTAATGGCTACACCTTC
>NA|16|TRBV5-1|TRBJ2-6|NA
CASSRQANSGANVLTF
TGCGCCAGCAGCCGACAGGCTAACTCTGGGGCCAACGTCCTGACTTTC
>TRBD1|15|TRBV18|TRBJ1-5|many
CASSPQGATDQPQHF
TGTGCCAGCTCACCACAGGGGGCGACCGATCAGCCCCAGCATTTT
>NA|13|TRBV19|TRBJ1-2|NA
CATRSRTEYGYTF
TGTGCCACCAGAAGCAGGACAGAATATGGCTACACCTTC
>NA|12|TRBV18|TRBJ1-3|NA
CASSPQGDTIYF
TGTGCCAGCTCACCACAGGGGGACACCATATATTTT